This TCR beta chain was identified in a study of OX40 agonist ivuxolimab in advanced cancers. Background for the entire study: The costimulatory receptor OX40 (CD134) was targeted by ivuxolimab, a fully human IgG2 agonistic monoclonal antibody. Partial responses occurred in three dose-escalation patients: two with cutaneous melanoma and one with hepatocellular carcinoma. Of the approximately 50 dose-escalation patients, hepatocellular carcinoma was present in about 20, melanoma in roughly 15, renal cell carcinoma in 9 and head and neck cancer in 9. Intravenous ivuxolimab was administered to patients every 2 weeks at six dose levels: 0.01, 0.1, 0.3, 1.5, 3 and 10 mg/kg. The dose-escalation cohort was about 87% male with a mean age of roughly 60 years, ranging from roughly 20 to 85. Patients were allowed to have had prior anti-PD-1, anti-PD-L1 or anti-CTLA-4 therapy, and less than 45% of the dose-escalation patients had previously received checkpoint inhibitors. The paper covers the monotherapy dose-escalation part of the phase I ivuxolimab trial, which included N ≈ 57 patients. The point of sequencing TCRbeta in the periphery was to test whether ivuxolimab changed TCR sequence diversity and drove clonal T-cell expansion.

V is shortened by 2 bases, J by 4 bases, and the region joining them spans 10 bases. Counted from cysteine to phenylalanine, this CDR3 has 14 amino acids. Kept here is only the CDR3 DNA, which spans 42 bases and is read in frame from base 1. From the germline V gene, CDR1 is SGHRS and CDR2 is YFSETQ. Genomic DNA was extracted from sorted cells for sequencing of the TCRbeta CDR3 region. TCRbeta CDR3 regions were sequenced using the immunoSEQ Assay. In TCRdb, the immuneACCESS table is reduced to in-frame sequences with V and J assigned. These tables do not hold every clone; where another copy was compared, an unresolved V gene accounts for under half, and the others remain unexplained. Counted in this sample were tens of thousands of clones; about 73% of them appeared once. Approximately 5.3% of the sample comes from the top ten. The trial excluded patients who had a history of autoimmune disease or were on systemic immunosuppression. Peripheral blood for TCR sequencing was drawn from every dose cohort at baseline, at cycle 4 day 1 and at cycle 7 day 1. The samples were taken from a phase I, first-in-human, multicenter, open-label dose-escalation trial of ivuxolimab. Adults with locally advanced or metastatic melanoma, renal cell carcinoma, hepatocellular carcinoma or head and neck squamous cell carcinoma were enrolled in the trial. Before TCR sequencing, CD4+ T cells and CD8+ T cells from peripheral blood were sorted into separate populations.

Turning to this clone: What this receptor recognizes is not known. No much larger clonotype is one base removed from it; base qualities were not supplied.

Results and caveats for the whole study, not just this receptor: The antigen specificity of the clonally expanded peripheral T cells was not determined. Low levels of normalized T-cell clonal expansion were also seen in some patients who did not respond. Clonal expansion of both CD4+ and CD8+ blood T cells was observed from baseline to week 6 at doses 0.1 to 3.0 mg/kg. After ivuxolimab, expanded clones were on average more numerous among CD8+ T cells than among CD4+ T cells. In partial responders in the 0.1-3.0 mg/kg groups, normalized peripheral clonal expansion was found to be among the lowest, especially among CD8+ T cells.

The TCR originated in an adult with an advanced solid tumor such as melanoma, head and neck, liver or kidney cancer. The chain links TRBV5-1 with TRBJ2-1, and the D gene may be TRBD2, 6 bases matching. Source: CD4+ or CD8+ T cells sorted from blood, taken in a trial of the OX40 agonist ivuxolimab. The CDR3: CASSFGTLYNEQFF. The nucleotides read TGCGCCAGCAGCTTCGGGACTTTGTACAATGAGCAGTTCTTC.